This is a list of T cell receptor beta chains from one sample in a study of blood T cell repertoires in COVID-19. Profiling relied on immunoSEQ multiplex PCR, and the TCRdb table lists in-frame clones only, not all of them. The table shows under 250,000 clones, with more than 75% occurring only once. The sequenced material came from peripheral blood. These receptors were collected from a man aged 50-60 years with COVID-19, enrolled during active disease. Each CDR3 is given with its conserved first and last residue. D genes are given only for firm matches.

v_gene: TRBV5-5; d_gene: -; j_gene: TRBJ2-2; CDR3aa: CASSPGTYNTGELFF
v_gene: TRBV19; d_gene: -; j_gene: TRBJ2-1; CDR3aa: CASRQGGGEQFF
v_gene: TRBV27; d_gene: -; j_gene: TRBJ1-6; CDR3aa: CASSLQGTNSPLHF
v_gene: TRBV19; d_gene: -; j_gene: TRBJ1-2; CDR3aa: CASSMTNDGGYGYTF
v_gene: TRBV28; d_gene: TRBD1; j_gene: TRBJ1-2; CDR3aa: CASSSGGFGYTF
v_gene: TRBV18; d_gene: TRBD1; j_gene: TRBJ1-1; CDR3aa: CASSTSDRVKLFF
v_gene: TRBV28; d_gene: TRBD1; j_gene: TRBJ2-2; CDR3aa: CASSSGQWNTGELFF
v_gene: TRBV4-2; d_gene: TRBD2; j_gene: TRBJ2-7; CDR3aa: CASSQETLAGSSYEQYF
v_gene: TRBV7-3; d_gene: TRBD1; j_gene: TRBJ1-5; CDR3aa: CASSEGQGISNQPQHF
v_gene: TRBV4-3; d_gene: -; j_gene: TRBJ2-1; CDR3aa: CASSPGGSYNEQFF
v_gene: TRBV28; d_gene: TRBD2; j_gene: TRBJ2-3; CDR3aa: CASSFWVAGGTDTQYF
v_gene: TRBV5-1; d_gene: -; j_gene: TRBJ1-2; CDR3aa: CASSLDGGLSGNYGYTF
v_gene: TRBV7-2; d_gene: -; j_gene: TRBJ1-5; CDR3aa: CASSLKPGGQPQHF
v_gene: TRBV11-2; d_gene: -; j_gene: TRBJ1-5; CDR3aa: CASSLGGQRNQPQHF
v_gene: TRBV19; d_gene: -; j_gene: TRBJ1-5; CDR3aa: CASSLTGGNQPQHF
v_gene: TRBV19; d_gene: TRBD1; j_gene: TRBJ2-1; CDR3aa: CASSIDSTGPGSLDEQFF
v_gene: TRBV12-3/TRBV12-4; d_gene: -; j_gene: TRBJ2-2; CDR3aa: CASRGLGTGELFF
v_gene: TRBV20-1; d_gene: -; j_gene: TRBJ1-2; CDR3aa: CSAWTNSGYTF
v_gene: TRBV7-3; d_gene: -; j_gene: TRBJ2-2; CDR3aa: CASSLESRGNTGELFF
v_gene: TRBV9; d_gene: -; j_gene: TRBJ1-3; CDR3aa: CASSVGQHSGNTIYF
v_gene: TRBV7-6; d_gene: TRBD1; j_gene: TRBJ2-5; CDR3aa: CASSLGTGVETQYF
v_gene: TRBV10-3; d_gene: -; j_gene: TRBJ2-1; CDR3aa: CAISDLTSQDEQFF
v_gene: TRBV7-9; d_gene: -; j_gene: TRBJ2-7; CDR3aa: CASSVGKGEGYEQYF
v_gene: TRBV30; d_gene: TRBD1; j_gene: TRBJ1-2; CDR3aa: CAWSVSPGGYGYTF
v_gene: TRBV30; d_gene: -; j_gene: TRBJ1-1; CDR3aa: CAWKGPLDTEAFF